This TCR beta chain was sequenced during a study of PD-1 blockade in mismatch repair-deficient tumors. Mismatch repair deficiency was confirmed in all patients, by PCR or immunohistochemistry. The CDR3 has 15 amino acids. V was shortened by 3 bases and J by 6 bases, with 17 bases between the two germline ends. The germline gives CDR1 GTSNPN, CDR2 SVGIG (reference sequence). The assay was immunoSEQ multiplex PCR, and TCRdb's table has in-frame clones only and misses some. Of some 130,000 clones in the sample, roughly 86% were seen once. The gene calls are TRBV30 and TRBJ2-2; D is unresolved. The specimen comprised peripheral blood, sampled just over 70 weeks after starting pembrolizumab. This receptor was taken from an adult with mismatch repair-deficient cancer. As DNA, the CDR3 is TGTGCCTGGAGGAACGGTGGCGTAAGATCCGGGGAGCTGTTTTTT. Its protein is CAWRNGGVRSGELFF.